The 26 T cell receptor beta chains presented below share a single source sample, sequenced in a study of regulatory T cells in long-lasting Graves disease. CDR3-region Arm-PCR and iRepertoire HTBI primers produced the TCR beta libraries. TCRdb analysed the multiplex PCR reads with MiXCR anew, one entry per CDR3 protein. The data contain 440,000 or so distinct CDR3 sequences, 16% of them singletons. The time point was: newly diagnosed GD, antithyroid drugs for less than 3 months. RNA from PBMCs was the source of the TCR library. This sample also appeared in a second study, on T cells in Graves' hyperthyroidism and ophthalmopathy.

Source: peripheral blood mononuclear cells (PBMCs), taken at new diagnosis, from a patient treated with antithyroid drugs. The receptors shown here come from a young woman with Graves disease.

With regard to this clonotype: A far larger clone is off by one base, so a read error is likely. V is TRBV13 and J is TRBJ2-3; a weak D match, TRBD1 (6 bases). This CDR3 is 15 amino acids long. Germline CDR1 and CDR2: PRHDT and FYEKMQ (reference sequence). The DNA of the CDR3 is TGTGCCAGCAGCCTAGACAGGATCGATCTCGATAAGCAGTATTTT. Residues: CASSLDRIDLDKQYF.

Ten or more counts support this clonotype. The chain joins TRBV29-1 to TRBJ1-1; D unclear. Germline lookup yields CDR1 SQVTM and CDR2 ANQGSEA. Trimming pared 4 bases from V and 0 bases from J, leaving 9 bases between. The CDR3 is made up of 13 amino acids. The CDR3 sequence is CSVVHSMNTEAFF. The CDR3 bases are TGCAGCGTTGTTCACAGTATGAACACTGAAGCTTTCTTT.

This clonotype was found many times. The rearrangement uses TRBV18 and TRBJ1-4; 7 bases agree with TRBD1. V gave up 8 bases and J gave up 5 bases; unmatched junction bases: 8. The CDR3 has 14 residues. CDR1 and CDR2 from the germline V gene are KGHSH and LQKENI. CDR3 amino acids: CASTAGTENEKLFF. CDR3 sequence (DNA): TGTGCCAGCACCGCCGGGACAGAGAATGAAAAACTGTTTTTT.

In this sample, this clonotype turned up many times. The V gene is TRBV10-3, the J gene TRBJ2-1, with 12 bases aligning to TRBD2. The CDR3 is made up of 14 amino acids. Per germline, CDR1 ENHRY and CDR2 SYGVKD. V lost 3 bases and J lost 12; bases outside the gene matches: 6. The CDR3 here is CAISERLAGDPQFF. CDR3 bases: TGTGCCATCAGTGAAAGACTAGCGGGAGATCCGCAGTTCTTC.

There are many counts of this clonotype. J is TRBJ1-4 and V is TRBV28; no firm D call. Looked up from germline, CDR1 is MDHEN and CDR2 is SYDVKM. The CDR3 loop spans 16 amino acids. Trimming removed 3 bases at V and 5 bases at J, with 16 bases between. The CDR3 reads CASSFIFGSRNEKLFF. The CDR3 DNA follows: TGTGCCAGCAGTTTTATTTTCGGCAGTAGGAATGAAAAACTGTTTTTT.

In this sample, this clonotype turned up many times. The chain has TRBV30 and TRBJ1-1, with D unresolved. This CDR3 contains 13 residues. From germline, CDR1 is GTSNPN and CDR2 SVGIG (reference sequence). The V and J ends lost 5 bases and 4 bases respectively, with 14 bases between them. The CDR3 DNA reads TGTGCCTGGGAGCACAGCTCGGGCACTGAAGCTTTCTTT. Encoded protein: CAWEHSSGTEAFF.

This clonotype was seen ten or more times. The chain has TRBV7-8 and TRBJ2-3; maybe TRBD2 (5 bases). Per the germline V gene, CDR1 is SGHVS and CDR2 is FQNEAQ. V lost 1 base and J lost 0, with 11 bases in between. The CDR3 length is 16 residues. The CDR3 DNA reads as TGTGCCAGCAGCTTAGGGCTAGCCGCTAGCACAGATACGCAGTATTTT. It translates to CASSLGLAASTDTQYF.

In this sample, this clonotype turned up a few times. This sequence joins TRBV11-2 and TRBJ1-5; D call uncertain. There are 15 residues in the CDR3. Germline V gene lookup returns CDR1 SGHAT and CDR2 FQNNGV. V was trimmed by 1 base and J by 0 bases, leaving 7 bases between them. The chain's CDR3 is CASSLGFYSNQPQHF. The CDR3, as DNA: TGTGCCAGCAGCTTAGGATTCTATAGCAATCAGCCCCAGCATTTT.

This clonotype was seen ten or more times. The chain links TRBV29-1 to TRBJ2-3; 16 bases map to TRBD2. From germline, CDR1 is SQVTM and CDR2 ANQGSEA. The CDR3 contains 19 residues. Germline trimming cut 1 base from V and 0 bases from J; bases unmatched to any gene: 7. The CDR3 bases are TGCAGCGTTGAAGGACCGGGACTAGCGGGAGGGATAAGCACAGATACGCAGTATTTT. Its protein is CSVEGPGLAGGISTDTQYF.

This clonotype occurred many times. The gene calls are TRBV27 and TRBJ2-1; 7 nucleotides match TRBD2. V gave up 8 bases and J gave up 7 bases; unmatched junction bases: 11. The CDR3 has 14 residues. Per germline, CDR1 MNHEY and CDR2 SMNVEV (reference sequence). CDR3 in DNA: TGTGCCAGCGGGACTGACGGGGGGAGGAATGAGCAGTTCTTC. This gives the protein CASGTDGGRNEQFF.

This clonotype has a count of ten or more. The chain combines TRBV7-2 with TRBJ1-5, with 8 bases fitting TRBD1. CDR3 length: 14 amino acids. The junction had 9 bases not matched to a gene; V was cut back by 5 bases and J by 9 bases. Germline CDR1 and CDR2: SGHTA and FQGNSA. For the CDR3, the DNA is TGTGCCAGCAGCCCAAGACAGGGGATCGTGCCCCAGCATTTT. It specifies CASSPRQGIVPQHF.

This clonotype was found many times. The chain is built from TRBV20-1 and TRBJ2-1; D is unclear. Germline V gene data show CDR1 as DFQATT and CDR2 as SNEGSKA (reference sequence). There are 12 residues in the CDR3. Trimming shortened V by 5 bases and J by 4 bases, and 9 bases separated the two germline ends. CDR3 in amino acids: CSARKEYNEQFF. The CDR3 DNA reads TGCAGTGCTCGTAAGGAGTACAATGAGCAGTTCTTC.

This clonotype was detected ten times or more. In DNA form, the CDR3 reads TGTGCCAGCAGCTTAACGTTTTGGGATACGCAGTATTTT. It yields the protein CASSLTFWDTQYF. J is TRBJ2-3 and V is TRBV7-3, with D unclear. The CDR3 totals 13 residues. Germline values: CDR1 SGHTA, CDR2 FQGTGA. Trimming removed 0 bases from V and 6 bases from J, with 7 bases in between.

This clonotype was recorded at least ten times. V and J are TRBV7-2 and TRBJ2-7; 10 nucleotides line up with TRBD2. Trimming at V came to 5 bases and at J to 3 bases, leaving 7 bases not matched to a gene. The CDR3 extends over 15 amino acids. Germline CDR1 is SGHTA and CDR2 is FQGNSA. CDR3 in DNA: TGTGCCAGCAGCATCCGGGCTAGCGGGGGCTACGAGCAGTACTTC. Amino acids: CASSIRASGGYEQYF.

This clonotype has ten or more counts. The CDR3 spells CASRPGLDSPLHF. The CDR3 nucleotides read TGTGCCAGCAGGCCCGGGTTGGATTCACCCCTCCACTTT. This rearrangement joins TRBV28 to TRBJ1-6, with no clear D. V lost 6 bases to trimming and J lost 8 bases, with 11 bases between them. There are 13 residues in the CDR3. Germline V CDR1 and CDR2: MDHEN, SYDVKM.

Many counts were recorded for this clonotype. The rearrangement joins TRBV3-1 to TRBJ1-6, with a tentative D call TRBD1 (6 bases). V was pared by 3 bases and J by 7 bases, with 10 bases between. The germline CDR1 and CDR2 sequences are LGHDT and YNNKEL (reference sequence). CDR3 size: 14 residues. The CDR3 sequence: CASSQGAENSPLHF. The DNA for the CDR3 is TGTGCCAGCAGCCAGGGGGCTGAAAATTCACCCCTCCACTTT. Variable domain in full (rest from reference TRBV3-1 and TRBJ1-6): DTAVSQTPKYLVTQMGNDKSIKCEQNLGHDTMYWYKQDSKKFLKIMFSYNNKELIINETVPNRFSPKSPDKAHLNLHINSLELGDSAVYFCASSQGAENSPLHFGNGTRLTVT.

There are many counts of this clonotype. J is TRBJ1-1 and V is TRBV7-6, with D maybe TRBD1 (5 bases). The germline V and J ends were trimmed by 4 bases and 2 bases, with 11 bases remaining between them. Germline lookup yields CDR1 SGHVS and CDR2 FNYEAQ. There are 14 residues in the CDR3. In nucleotides, the CDR3 is TGTGCCAGCAGCTCGCAGGGCTACAACACTGAAGCTTTCTTT. Translation gives CASSSQGYNTEAFF.

Ten or more counts support this clonotype. The chain uses TRBV3-1 and TRBJ2-2; 12 bases match TRBD2. The CDR3 consists of 18 residues. Germline trimming cut 4 bases from V and 7 bases from J; bases unmatched to any gene: 13. The germline V gene encodes CDR1 LGHDT and CDR2 YNNKEL (reference sequence). CDR3 region: CASSPLLAGGPLGGELFF. The CDR3 region has the DNA TGTGCCAGCAGCCCACTCCTAGCGGGAGGGCCTCTTGGCGGGGAGCTGTTTTTT.

In the case of this clonotype: Possible read error: a much larger clone is one base away. The chain recombines TRBV6-5 with TRBJ2-1, with 7 bases fitting TRBD2. The CDR3 has 18 residues. Germline values: CDR1 MNHEY, CDR2 SVGAGI. The DNA for the CDR3 is TGTGCCAGCAGTTGGCTGACCGTCCAACTAGCGACAGACAATGAGCAGTCCTTC. Residues: CASSWLTVQLATDNEQSF.

This clonotype was seen at least ten times. The V call is TRBV20-1, the J call TRBJ2-1; possible D gene TRBD2, 5 bases. The CDR3 runs 11 residues. Germline CDR1 and CDR2: DFQATT and SNEGSKA (reference sequence). The V end was cut by 3 bases, the J end by 8 bases, with 8 bases between. The CDR3 sequence: CSASDSDEQFF. CDR3 nucleotides: TGCAGTGCTAGTGATAGCGATGAGCAGTTCTTC.

With regard to this clonotype: One base separates it from a far larger clone, so it is likely a read error. The chain employs TRBV7-9 and TRBJ2-7, with 8 bases lining up with TRBD2. CDR1 SEHNR and CDR2 FQNEAQ come from the germline V gene (reference sequence). CDR3 size: 14 residues. The DNA for the CDR3 is TGTGCCAGCAGTTTAGCGGGGCCCCGGTACGGGCAGTACTTC. Translation: CASSLAGPRYGQYF.

This clonotype was seen repeatedly, ten times or more. The V call is TRBV28, the J call TRBJ2-5; D possibly corresponds to TRBD2 (6 bases). The ends were cut back, 5 bases at V and 5 bases at J, with 15 bases in the middle. Per the germline V gene, CDR1 is MDHEN and CDR2 is SYDVKM. This CDR3 region has 14 residues. CDR3 amino acids: CASSPRRGRETQYF. The DNA for the CDR3 is TGTGCCAGCAGTCCCCGGAGGGGCAGGGAGACCCAGTACTTC.

About this clonotype itself: A junction end diverges from the germline sequence, so it may reflect a read error. The chain combines TRBV18 with TRBJ2-2; 7 bases fit TRBD1. CDR1 KGHSH and CDR2 LQKENI come from the germline V gene. There are 16 residues in the CDR3. The CDR3 loop is CASSPQGQSYTGERFF. The CDR3 DNA sequence: TGTGCCAGCTCACCCCAGGGACAGTCGTACACCGGGGAGCGGTTTTTT.

This clonotype was picked up many times. The rearrangement joins TRBV7-2 to TRBJ2-1; D might be TRBD1 (5 bases). Germline CDR1 SGHTA, CDR2 FQGNSA. Trimming removed 2 bases at V and 0 bases at J, with 8 bases between. The CDR3 runs to 15 residues. The chain's CDR3 is CASSLRQSSYNEQFF. The CDR3 DNA reads TGTGCCAGCAGCTTACGACAGAGCTCCTACAATGAGCAGTTCTTC.

This clonotype has a count of ten or more. The chain employs TRBV9 and TRBJ2-7; a weak D match, TRBD1 (6 bases). With 0 bases removed from V and 3 bases from J, the gap between germline ends came to 13 bases. Germline V lookup: CDR1 SGDLS, CDR2 YYNGEE. There are 15 residues in the CDR3. CDR3 amino acids: CASSVGMGHLYEQYF. The DNA for the CDR3 is TGTGCCAGCAGCGTAGGGATGGGACACCTCTACGAGCAGTACTTC.

This clonotype has more than one count but fewer than ten. CDR3 coding DNA: TGCAGTGCTAGGGGTCTCCTAGCGGATCTCTACGAGCAGTACTTC. Its translation is CSARGLLADLYEQYF. The V and J genes are TRBV20-1 and TRBJ2-7, with 7 bases aligning to TRBD2. The CDR3 consists of 15 residues. J was trimmed by 3 bases and V by 3 bases; bases with no gene match: 11. Germline V gives CDR1 DFQATT, CDR2 SNEGSKA (reference sequence).